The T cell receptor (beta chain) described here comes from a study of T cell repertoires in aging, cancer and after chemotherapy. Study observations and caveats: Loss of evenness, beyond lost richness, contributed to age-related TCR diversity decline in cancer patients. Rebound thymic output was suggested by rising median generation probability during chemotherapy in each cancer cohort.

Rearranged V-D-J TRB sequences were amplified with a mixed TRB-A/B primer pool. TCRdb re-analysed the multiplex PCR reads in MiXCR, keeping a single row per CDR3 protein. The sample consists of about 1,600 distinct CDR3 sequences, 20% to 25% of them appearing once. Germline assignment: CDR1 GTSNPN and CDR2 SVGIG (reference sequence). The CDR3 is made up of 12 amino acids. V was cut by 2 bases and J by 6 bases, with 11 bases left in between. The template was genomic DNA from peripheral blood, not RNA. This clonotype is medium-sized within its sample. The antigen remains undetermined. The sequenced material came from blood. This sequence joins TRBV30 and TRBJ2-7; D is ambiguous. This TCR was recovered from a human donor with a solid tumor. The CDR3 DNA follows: TGTGCCTGGAGTTTAGTGAGTACCGAGCAGTACTTC. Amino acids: CAWSLVSTEQYF.